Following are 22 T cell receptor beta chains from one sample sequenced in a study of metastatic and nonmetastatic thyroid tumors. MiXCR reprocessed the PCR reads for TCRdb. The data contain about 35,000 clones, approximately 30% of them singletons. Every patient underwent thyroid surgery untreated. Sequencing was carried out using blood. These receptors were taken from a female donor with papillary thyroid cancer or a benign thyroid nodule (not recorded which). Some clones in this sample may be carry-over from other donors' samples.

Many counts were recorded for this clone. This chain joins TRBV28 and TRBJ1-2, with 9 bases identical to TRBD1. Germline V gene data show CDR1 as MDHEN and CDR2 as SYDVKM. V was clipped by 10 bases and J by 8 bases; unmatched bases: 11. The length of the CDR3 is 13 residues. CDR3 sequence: CAITGTGQLGYTF. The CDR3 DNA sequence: TGTGCCATCACCGGGACAGGGCAATTAGGCTACACCTTC.

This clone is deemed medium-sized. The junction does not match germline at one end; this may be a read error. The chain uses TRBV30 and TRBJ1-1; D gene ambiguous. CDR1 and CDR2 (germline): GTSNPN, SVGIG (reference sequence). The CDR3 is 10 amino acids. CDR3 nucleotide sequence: TGTGCCTGGAGTGGCACTGGCGTTCTCTTT. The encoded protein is CAWSGTGVLF.

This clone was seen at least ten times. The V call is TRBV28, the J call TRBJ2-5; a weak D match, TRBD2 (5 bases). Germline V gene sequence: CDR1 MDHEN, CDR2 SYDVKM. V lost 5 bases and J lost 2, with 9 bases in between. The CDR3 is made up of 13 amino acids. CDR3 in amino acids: CASSPWEQETQYF. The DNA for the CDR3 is TGTGCCAGCAGTCCGTGGGAGCAAGAGACCCAGTACTTC.

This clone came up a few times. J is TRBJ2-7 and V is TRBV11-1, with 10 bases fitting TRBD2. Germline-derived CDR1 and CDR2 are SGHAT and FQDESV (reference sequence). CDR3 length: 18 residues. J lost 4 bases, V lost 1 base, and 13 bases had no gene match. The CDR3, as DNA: TGTGCCAGCAGCTTAGAACTAGCGGGAAGTCCACCCCGATACGAGCAGTACTTC. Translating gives CASSLELAGSPPRYEQYF.

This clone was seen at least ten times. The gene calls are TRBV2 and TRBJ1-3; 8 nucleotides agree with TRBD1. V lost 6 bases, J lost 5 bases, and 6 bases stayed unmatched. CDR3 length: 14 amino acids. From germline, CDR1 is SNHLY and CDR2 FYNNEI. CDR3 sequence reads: CASRVDRGRNTIYF. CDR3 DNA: TGTGCCAGCAGGGTTGACAGGGGAAGAAACACCATATATTTT.

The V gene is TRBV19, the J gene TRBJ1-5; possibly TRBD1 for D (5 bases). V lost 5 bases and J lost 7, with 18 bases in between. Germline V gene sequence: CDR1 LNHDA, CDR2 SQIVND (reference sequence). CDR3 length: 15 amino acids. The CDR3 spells CASSRFRGPGQPQHF. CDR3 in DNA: TGTGCCAGTAGTCGGTTTCGGGGACCGGGCCAGCCCCAGCATTTT.

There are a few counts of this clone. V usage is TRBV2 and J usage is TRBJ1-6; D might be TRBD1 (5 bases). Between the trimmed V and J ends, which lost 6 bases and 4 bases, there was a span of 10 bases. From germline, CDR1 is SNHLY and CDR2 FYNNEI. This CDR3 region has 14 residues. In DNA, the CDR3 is TGTGCCAGCAGGGGGCGCGATTATAATTCACCCCTCCACTTT. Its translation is CASRGRDYNSPLHF.

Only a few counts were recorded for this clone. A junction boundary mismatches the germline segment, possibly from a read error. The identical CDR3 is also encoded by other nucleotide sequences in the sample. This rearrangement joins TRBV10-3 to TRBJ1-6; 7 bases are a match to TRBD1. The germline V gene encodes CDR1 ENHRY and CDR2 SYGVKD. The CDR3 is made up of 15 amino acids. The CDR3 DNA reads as TGTGCCATCAGTGAGGGAACAGGGGCTGATTCACCCCTACACTTT. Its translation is CAISEGTGADSPLHF.

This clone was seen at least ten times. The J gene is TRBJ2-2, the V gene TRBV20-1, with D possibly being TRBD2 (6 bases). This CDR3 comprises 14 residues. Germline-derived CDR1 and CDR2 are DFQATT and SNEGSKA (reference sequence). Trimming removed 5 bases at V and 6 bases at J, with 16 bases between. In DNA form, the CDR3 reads TGCAGTGCTTCACCGGGACTCCTAGCCGGGGAGCTGTTTTTT. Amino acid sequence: CSASPGLLAGELFF.

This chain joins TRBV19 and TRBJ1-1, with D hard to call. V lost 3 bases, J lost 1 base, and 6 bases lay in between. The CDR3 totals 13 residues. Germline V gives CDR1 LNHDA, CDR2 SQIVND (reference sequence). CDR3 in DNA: TGTGCCAGTAGTATTTCCCGGAACACTGAAGCTTTCTTT. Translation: CASSISRNTEAFF.

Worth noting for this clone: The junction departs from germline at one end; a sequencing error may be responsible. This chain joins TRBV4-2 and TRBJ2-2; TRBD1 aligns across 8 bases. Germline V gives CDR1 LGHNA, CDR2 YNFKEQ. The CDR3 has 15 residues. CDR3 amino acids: CASSPGTGDTGEPFF. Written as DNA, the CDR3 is TGTGCCAGCAGCCCCGGGACAGGTGACACCGGGGAGCCGTTTTTT.

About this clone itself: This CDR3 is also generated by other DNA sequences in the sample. CDR3 loop: CASSLGLAVGTDTQYF. CDR3 DNA: TGCGCCAGCAGCTTGGGACTAGCGGTGGGGACAGATACGCAGTATTTT. The rearrangement links TRBV5-1 to TRBJ2-3; 9 bases fit TRBD2. This CDR3 region has 16 residues. The ends lost 0 bases at V and 3 bases at J; junction bases unmatched: 5. Germline V gene lookup returns CDR1 SGHRS and CDR2 YFSETQ.

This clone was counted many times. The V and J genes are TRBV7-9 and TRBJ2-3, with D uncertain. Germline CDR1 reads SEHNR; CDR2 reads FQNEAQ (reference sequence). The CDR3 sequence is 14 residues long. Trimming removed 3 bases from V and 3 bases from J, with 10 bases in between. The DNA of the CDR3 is TGTGCCAGCAGCTTGTCTTCAGCTACAGATACGCAGTATTTT. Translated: CASSLSSATDTQYF. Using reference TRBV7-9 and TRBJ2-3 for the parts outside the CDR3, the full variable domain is DTGVSQNPRHKITKRGQNVTFRCDPISEHNRLYWYRQTLGQGPEFLTYFQNEAQLEKSRLLSDRFSAERPKGSFSTLEIQRTEQGDSAMYLCASSLSSATDTQYFGPGTRLTVL.

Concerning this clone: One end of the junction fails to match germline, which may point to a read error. CDR3 DNA sequence: TGCGCCAGCAGCTCGGAACTAGCGGCCCTCCACAATGAGCAGTTCTTT. This sequence encodes CASSSELAALHNEQFF. This chain uses TRBV5-1 with TRBJ2-1; TRBD2 matches at 8 bases. CDR1 and CDR2 from the germline V gene are SGHRS and YFSETQ. The CDR3 contains 16 residues.

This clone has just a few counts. The DNA for the CDR3 is TGTGCCAGTAGTATACCGACAGGGAGATATGTTTACACCTTC. As protein: CASSIPTGRYVYTF. This rearrangement joins TRBV19 to TRBJ1-2; 7 nucleotides agree with TRBD1. The trim removed 2 bases at V and 11 bases at J, leaving 11 bases unmatched. Germline CDR1 and CDR2: LNHDA and SQIVND (reference sequence). This CDR3 is 14 amino acids long. The variable domain in full, completed from reference TRBV19 and TRBJ1-2, reads DGGITQSPKYLFRKEGQNVTLSCEQNLNHDAMYWYRQDPGQGLRLIYYSQIVNDFQKGDIAEGYSVSREKKESFPLTVTSAQKNPTAFYLCASSIPTGRYVYTFGSGTRLTVV.

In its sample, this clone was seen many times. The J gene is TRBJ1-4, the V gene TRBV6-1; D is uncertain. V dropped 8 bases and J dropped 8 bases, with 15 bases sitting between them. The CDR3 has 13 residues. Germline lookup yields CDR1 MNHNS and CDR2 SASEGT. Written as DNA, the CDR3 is TGTGCCAGCGCCGGTCCAGTTCAGGAAAAACTGTTTTTT. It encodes CASAGPVQEKLFF.

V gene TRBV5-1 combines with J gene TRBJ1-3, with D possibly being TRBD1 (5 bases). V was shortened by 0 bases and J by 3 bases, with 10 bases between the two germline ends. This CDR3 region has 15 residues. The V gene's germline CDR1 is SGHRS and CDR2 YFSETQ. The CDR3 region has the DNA TGCGCCAGCAGCTTGGCGTTGGGGGTTGGAAACACCATATATTTT. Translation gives CASSLALGVGNTIYF.

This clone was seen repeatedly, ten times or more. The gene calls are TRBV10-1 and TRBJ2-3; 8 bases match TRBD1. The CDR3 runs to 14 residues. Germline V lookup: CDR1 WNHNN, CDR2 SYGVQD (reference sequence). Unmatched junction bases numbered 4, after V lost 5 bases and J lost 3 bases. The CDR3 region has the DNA TGCGCCAGCAGTCCAGGGGGCACGACAGATACGCAGTATTTT. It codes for CASSPGGTTDTQYF.

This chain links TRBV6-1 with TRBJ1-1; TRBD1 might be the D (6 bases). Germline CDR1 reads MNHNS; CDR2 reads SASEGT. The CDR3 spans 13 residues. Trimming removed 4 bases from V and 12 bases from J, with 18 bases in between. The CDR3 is CASSAYADSWSFF. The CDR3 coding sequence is TGTGCCAGCAGTGCTTATGCGGACAGTTGGTCTTTCTTT.

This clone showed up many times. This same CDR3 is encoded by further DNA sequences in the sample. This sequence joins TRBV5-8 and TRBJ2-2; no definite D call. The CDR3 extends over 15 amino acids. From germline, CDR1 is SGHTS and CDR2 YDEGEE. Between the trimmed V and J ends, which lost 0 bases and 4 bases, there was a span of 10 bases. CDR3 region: CASSLASPPTGELFF. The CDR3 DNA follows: TGTGCCAGCAGCTTGGCCAGTCCGCCCACCGGGGAGCTGTTTTTT.

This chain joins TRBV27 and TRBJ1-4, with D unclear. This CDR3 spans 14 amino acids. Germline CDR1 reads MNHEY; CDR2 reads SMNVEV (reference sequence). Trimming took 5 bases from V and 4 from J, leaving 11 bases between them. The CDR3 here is CASSIRLYNEKLFF. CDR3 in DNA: TGTGCCAGCAGTATACGGTTATATAATGAAAAACTGTTTTTT.

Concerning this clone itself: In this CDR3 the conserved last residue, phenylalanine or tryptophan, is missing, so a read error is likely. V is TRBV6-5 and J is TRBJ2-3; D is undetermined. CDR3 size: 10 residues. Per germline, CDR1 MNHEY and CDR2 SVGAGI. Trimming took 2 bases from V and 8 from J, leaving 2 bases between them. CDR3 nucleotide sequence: TGTGCCAGCAGTTACGTTACGCAGTATATG. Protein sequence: CASSYVTQYM.